This T cell receptor beta chain was sequenced in a study of a mutant IDH1 vaccine in newly diagnosed glioma. Background on the study: Initiation of the vaccine course occurred 4-6 weeks after radiotherapy alone, or alongside temozolomide cycles.

This CDR3 has 15 amino acids. Germline CDR1 MGHDK, CDR2 SYGVNS. V lost 1 base and J lost 3, with 10 bases in between. Of note for this clone: Its antigen remains unidentified.

This sample's time point: week 47, end of study. A 20-mer mutant IDH1 peptide at 300 ug was injected subcutaneously with topical imiquimod. Some clones are missing from TCRdb's copy, which holds only in-frame ones; the method was immunoSEQ multiplex PCR. Of around 61,000 clones in the sample, roughly 80% were seen once. This rearrangement joins TRBV25-1 to TRBJ1-5, with D tentatively TRBD1 (5 bases). The sequences come from PBMCs, collected from a glioma patient whose treatment included an IDH1 peptide vaccine. The TCR originated in a man aged 50-59 years with glioma. CDR3 loop: CASSESPGPNQPQHF. The CDR3 DNA sequence: TGTGCCAGCAGTGAATCCCCAGGGCCCAATCAGCCCCAGCATTTT.